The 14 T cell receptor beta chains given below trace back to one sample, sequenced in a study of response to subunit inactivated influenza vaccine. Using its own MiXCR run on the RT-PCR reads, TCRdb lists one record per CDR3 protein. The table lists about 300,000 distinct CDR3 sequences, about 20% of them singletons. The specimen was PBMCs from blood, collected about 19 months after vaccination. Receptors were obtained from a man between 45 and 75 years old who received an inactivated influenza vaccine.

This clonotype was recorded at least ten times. The CDR3 DNA reads as TGTGCCAGCAGCCTACCTTCCTCCTACGAGCAGTACTTC. It yields the protein CASSLPSSYEQYF. The chain couples TRBV3-1 to TRBJ2-7, with D unclear. The germline V gene has CDR1 LGHDT and CDR2 YNNKEL (reference sequence). CDR3 length: 13 residues. Trimming cost V 4 bases and J 0 bases, with 7 bases left between them.

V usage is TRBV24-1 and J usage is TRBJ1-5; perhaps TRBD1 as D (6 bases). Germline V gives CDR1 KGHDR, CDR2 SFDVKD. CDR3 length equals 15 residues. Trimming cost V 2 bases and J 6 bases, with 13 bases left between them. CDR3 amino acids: CATSDSQGMTQPQHF. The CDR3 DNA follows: TGTGCCACCAGTGATTCACAGGGTATGACTCAGCCCCAGCATTTT.

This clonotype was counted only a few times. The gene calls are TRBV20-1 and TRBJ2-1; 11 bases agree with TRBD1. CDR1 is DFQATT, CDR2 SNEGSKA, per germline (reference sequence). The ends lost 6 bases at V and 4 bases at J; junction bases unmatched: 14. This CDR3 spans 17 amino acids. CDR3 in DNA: TGCAGTGCGACCGGACAGGGGGCACACCTCTCTTACAATGAGCAGTTCTTC. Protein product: CSATGQGAHLSYNEQFF.

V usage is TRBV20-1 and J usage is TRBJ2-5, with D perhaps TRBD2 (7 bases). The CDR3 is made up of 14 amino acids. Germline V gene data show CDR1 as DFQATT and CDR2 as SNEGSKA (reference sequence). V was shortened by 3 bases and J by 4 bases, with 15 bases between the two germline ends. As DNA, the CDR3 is TGCAGTGCTAGTGGCGCGGGGGCAGGAGAGACCCAGTACTTC. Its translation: CSASGAGAGETQYF.

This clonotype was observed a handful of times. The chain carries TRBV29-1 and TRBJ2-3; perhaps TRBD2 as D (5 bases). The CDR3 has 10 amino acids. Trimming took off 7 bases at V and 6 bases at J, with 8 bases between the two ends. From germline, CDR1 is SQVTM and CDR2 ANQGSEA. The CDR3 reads CSGGGDTQYF. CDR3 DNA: TGCAGCGGTGGCGGGGATACGCAGTATTTT.

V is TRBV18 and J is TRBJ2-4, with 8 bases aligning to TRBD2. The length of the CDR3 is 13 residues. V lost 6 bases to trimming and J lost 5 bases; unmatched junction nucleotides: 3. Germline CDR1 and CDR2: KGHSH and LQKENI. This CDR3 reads CASSGGGENIQYF. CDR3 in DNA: TGTGCCAGCTCCGGGGGGGGCGAAAACATTCAGTACTTC.

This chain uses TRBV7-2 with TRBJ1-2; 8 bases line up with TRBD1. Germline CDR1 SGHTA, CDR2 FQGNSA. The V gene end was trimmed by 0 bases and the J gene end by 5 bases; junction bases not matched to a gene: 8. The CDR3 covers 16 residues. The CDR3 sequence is CASSLAPGGAGYGYTF. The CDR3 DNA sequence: TGTGCCAGCAGCTTAGCCCCAGGGGGCGCCGGGTATGGCTACACCTTC.

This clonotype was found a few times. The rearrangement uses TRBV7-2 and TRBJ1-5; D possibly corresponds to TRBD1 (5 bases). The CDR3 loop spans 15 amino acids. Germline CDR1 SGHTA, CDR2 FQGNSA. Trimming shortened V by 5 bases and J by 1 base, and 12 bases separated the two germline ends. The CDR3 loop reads CASSRDGLSNQPQHF. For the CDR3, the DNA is TGTGCCAGCAGCCGGGACGGGCTAAGCAATCAGCCCCAGCATTTT. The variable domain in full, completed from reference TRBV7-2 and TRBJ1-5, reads GAGVSQSPSNKVTEKGKDVELRCDPISGHTALYWYRQSLGQGLEFLIYFQGNSAPDKSGLPSDRFSAERTGGSVSTLTIQRTQQEDSAVYLCASSRDGLSNQPQHFGDGTRLSIL.

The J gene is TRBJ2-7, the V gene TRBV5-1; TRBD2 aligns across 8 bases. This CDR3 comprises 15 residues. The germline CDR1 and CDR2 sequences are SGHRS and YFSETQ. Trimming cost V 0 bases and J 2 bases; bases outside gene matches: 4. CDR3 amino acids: CASSLAVAGPYEQYF. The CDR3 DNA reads TGCGCCAGCAGCTTGGCGGTAGCGGGGCCCTACGAGCAGTACTTC.

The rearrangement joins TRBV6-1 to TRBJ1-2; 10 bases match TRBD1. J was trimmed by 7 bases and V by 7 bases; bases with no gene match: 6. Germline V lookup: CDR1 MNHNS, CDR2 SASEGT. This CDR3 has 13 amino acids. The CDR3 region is CASTGTGDSGYTF. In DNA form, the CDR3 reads TGTGCCAGCACTGGGACAGGGGACTCTGGCTACACCTTC.

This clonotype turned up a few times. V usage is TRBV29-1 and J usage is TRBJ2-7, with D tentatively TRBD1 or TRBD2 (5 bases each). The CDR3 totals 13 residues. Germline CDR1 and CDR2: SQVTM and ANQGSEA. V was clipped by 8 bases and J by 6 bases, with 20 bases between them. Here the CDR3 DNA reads TGCAGCTGTTCCAGGGTGGAACTAGGCGAGCAGTACTTC. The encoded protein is CSCSRVELGEQYF.

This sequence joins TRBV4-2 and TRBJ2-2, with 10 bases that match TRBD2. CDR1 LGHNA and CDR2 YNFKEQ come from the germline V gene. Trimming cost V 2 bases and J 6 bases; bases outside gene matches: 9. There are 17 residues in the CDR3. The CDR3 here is CASSQRRNSGGPGELFF. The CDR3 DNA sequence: TGTGCCAGCAGCCAAAGAAGGAATAGCGGGGGGCCCGGGGAGCTGTTTTTT.

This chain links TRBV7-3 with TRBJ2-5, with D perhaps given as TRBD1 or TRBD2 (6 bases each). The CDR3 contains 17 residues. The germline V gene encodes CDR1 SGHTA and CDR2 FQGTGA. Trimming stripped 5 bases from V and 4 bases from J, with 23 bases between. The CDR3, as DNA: TGTGCCAGCAGCGCACGGGGGCCTCCCTCCACCGGAGAGACCCAGTACTTC. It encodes CASSARGPPSTGETQYF. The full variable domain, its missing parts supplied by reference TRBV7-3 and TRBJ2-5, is GAGVSQTPSNKVTEKGKYVELRCDPISGHTALYWYRQSLGQGPEFLIYFQGTGAADDSGLPNDRFFAVRPEGSVSTLKIQRTERGDSAVYLCASSARGPPSTGETQYFGPGTRLLVL.

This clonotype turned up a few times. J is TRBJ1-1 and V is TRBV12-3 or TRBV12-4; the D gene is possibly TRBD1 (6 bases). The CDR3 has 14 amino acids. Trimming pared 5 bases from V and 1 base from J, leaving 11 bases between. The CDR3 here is CASSLRGQNTEAFF. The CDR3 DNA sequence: TGTGCCAGCAGTCTCAGGGGTCAGAACACTGAAGCTTTCTTT.